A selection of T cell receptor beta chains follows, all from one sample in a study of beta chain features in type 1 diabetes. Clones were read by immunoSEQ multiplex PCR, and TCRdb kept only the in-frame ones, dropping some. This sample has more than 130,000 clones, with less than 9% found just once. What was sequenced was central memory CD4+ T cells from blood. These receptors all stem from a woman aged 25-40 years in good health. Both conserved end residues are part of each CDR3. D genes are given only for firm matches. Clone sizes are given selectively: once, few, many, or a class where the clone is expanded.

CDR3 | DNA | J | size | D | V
CASSSTGYSNQPQHF | TGTGCCAGCAGTTCCACAGGGTATAGCAATCAGCCCCAGCATTTT | TRBJ1-5 | - | - | TRBV6-5
CASSPTRTDTQYF | TGTGCCAGCAGCCCCACACGCACAGATACGCAGTATTTT | TRBJ2-3 | many | - | TRBV7-2
CASSVRGLYNEQFF | TGTGCCAGCAGTGTCAGGGGGCTCTACAATGAGCAGTTCTTC | TRBJ2-1 | few | TRBD1 | TRBV2
CASSGRGLSGRAYEQYF | TGTGCCAGCAGTGGGAGGGGGCTGAGCGGGAGGGCCTACGAGCAGTACTTC | TRBJ2-7 | - | TRBD2 | TRBV2
CASSHTGTNTGELFF | TGTGCCAGCAGCCATACAGGGACGAACACCGGGGAGCTGTTTTTT | TRBJ2-2 | few | - | TRBV11-1
CASSVGSGNTGELFF | TGTGCCAGCAGCGTAGGTAGCGGGAACACCGGGGAGCTGTTTTTT | TRBJ2-2 | - | - | TRBV9
CASSPGTGPYQPQHF | TGTGCCAGCAGTCCGGGGACAGGGCCCTATCAGCCCCAGCATTTT | TRBJ1-5 | - | TRBD1 | TRBV27
CASRDPGQGSTDTQYF | TGTGCCAGCAGAGACCCGGGACAGGGTAGCACAGATACGCAGTATTTT | TRBJ2-3 | - | TRBD1 | TRBV6-6
CASSPTRTSQETQYF | TGTGCCAGCAGCCCGACACGGACTAGCCAGGAGACCCAGTACTTC | TRBJ2-5 | few | TRBD2 | TRBV7-2
CASSPGRDARYNEQFF | TGTGCCAGCAGCCCAGGTCGGGATGCCAGGTACAATGAGCAGTTCTTC | TRBJ2-1 | many | - | TRBV4-2
CASSRGTNTDTQYF | TGTGCCAGCAGCCGAGGGACTAACACAGATACGCAGTATTTT | TRBJ2-3 | few | TRBD2 | TRBV11-2
CASSSGTGAGQPQHF | TGTGCCAGCAGCTCCGGGACAGGGGCGGGTCAGCCCCAGCATTTT | TRBJ1-5 | few | TRBD1 | TRBV14
CASSPAVRTDYNEQFF | TGTGCCAGCAGCCCAGCCGTACGGACTGATTACAATGAGCAGTTCTTC | TRBJ2-1 | - | - | TRBV7-2
CASSLAQGRETQYF | TGTGCCAGCAGCTTAGCTCAGGGAAGAGAGACCCAGTACTTC | TRBJ2-5 | - | - | TRBV7-9
CASSLNFGTGSEQYF | TGCGCCAGCAGCTTGAATTTTGGGACAGGGTCCGAGCAGTACTTC | TRBJ2-7 | few | TRBD1 | TRBV5-1
CASSDHGGRSYGYTF | TGTGCCAGCAGTGACCACGGTGGTCGAAGTTATGGCTACACCTTC | TRBJ1-2 | - | - | TRBV25-1
CSASGTFGNTIYF | TGCAGCGCCTCCGGGACATTCGGAAACACCATATATTTT | TRBJ1-3 | few | - | TRBV29-1
CASRDRANYGYTF | TGTGCCAGCAGAGACAGAGCCAACTATGGCTACACCTTC | TRBJ1-2 | many | - | TRBV6-6
CASSLASVGLARGEQFF | TGTGCCAGCAGCTTAGCGTCGGTAGGGCTAGCGAGGGGTGAGCAGTTCTTC | TRBJ2-1 | - | - | TRBV7-2
CASIRTDSYEQYF | TGTGCCAGCATTCGGACTGACTCCTACGAGCAGTACTTC | TRBJ2-7 | - | - | TRBV28
CASSLASEVNYGYTF | TGTGCCAGCAGCTTAGCGTCAGAAGTTAACTATGGCTACACCTTC | TRBJ1-2 | - | - | TRBV7-2
CASSLAGGSREQYF | TGTGCCAGCAGCTTAGCGGGAGGGTCAAGGGAGCAGTACTTC | TRBJ2-7 | - | TRBD2 | TRBV7-9
CASSSGLAGVGEQFF | TGTGCCAGCAGCTCGGGACTAGCGGGAGTGGGGGAGCAGTTCTTC | TRBJ2-1 | few | TRBD2 | TRBV7-2